Below, 6 T cell receptor beta chains from the same sample are listed, as sequenced in a study of early stage breast cancer tumors. Sequencing used immunoSEQ multiplex PCR; TCRdb keeps in-frame clones, though not all of them. The data contain tens of thousands of clones, roughly 77% of them seen just once; the ten biggest clones take up around 4.6%. The material sequenced was blood. These TCRs come from a person aged 40 to 49 with breast cancer.

The V and J genes are TRBV18 and TRBJ2-1; no firm D call. The V gene's germline CDR1 is KGHSH and CDR2 LQKENI. The length of the CDR3 is 13 residues. The V end lost 0 bases, the J end lost 8 bases, and 8 bases lay between the germline ends. The CDR3 DNA reads as TGTGCCAGCTCACCACCTATGGGCGATGAGCAGTTCTTC. Its translation: CASSPPMGDEQFF.

The chain joins TRBV10-3 to TRBJ2-1, with TRBD1 as a possible D gene (5 bases). V lost 3 bases and J lost 7, with 13 bases in between. Per the germline V gene, CDR1 is ENHRY and CDR2 is SYGVKD. The CDR3 is 14 amino acids. CDR3 coding DNA: TGTGCCATCAGTGACGGGCAGGGTCGGAATGAGCAGTTCTTC. It translates to CAISDGQGRNEQFF.

J is TRBJ2-2 and V is TRBV11-3; D is possibly TRBD2 (6 bases). The CDR3 runs 15 residues. Germline V gene lookup returns CDR1 SGHNT and CDR2 YENEEA. Trimming shortened V by 5 bases and J by 1 base, and 11 bases separated the two germline ends. In nucleotides, the CDR3 is TGTGCCAGCAGCCCCCATAGCGGGAACACCGGGGAGCTGTTTTTT. This gives the protein CASSPHSGNTGELFF. The whole variable domain, remainder taken from reference TRBV11-3 and TRBJ2-2, is EAGVVQSPRYKIIEKKQPVAFWCNPISGHNTLYWYLQNLGQGPELLIRYENEEAVDDSQLPKDRFSAERLKGVDSTLKIQPAELGDSAVYLCASSPHSGNTGELFFGEGSRLTVL.

This chain uses TRBV5-4 with TRBJ2-7; D may match TRBD1 or TRBD2 (5 bases each). The V end was cut by 4 bases, the J end by 4 bases, with 15 bases between. Germline CDR1 and CDR2: SGHNT and YYREEE (reference sequence). This CDR3 comprises 14 residues. Here the CDR3 DNA reads TGTGCCAGCAGCGGGGACCAGACTGATTACGAGCAGTACTTC. Translation gives CASSGDQTDYEQYF.

This clone came up once. The chain uses TRBV4-3 and TRBJ1-4; 7 nucleotides agree with TRBD1. Per germline, CDR1 LGHNA and CDR2 YSLEER. Germline trimming cut 3 bases from V and 8 bases from J; bases unmatched to any gene: 9. This CDR3 spans 15 amino acids. CDR3 loop: CASSHLQGKGEKLFF. CDR3 DNA: TGCGCCAGCAGCCACCTACAGGGGAAGGGCGAAAAACTGTTTTTT.

The chain links TRBV7-8 to TRBJ2-7, with D hard to call. The V and J ends lost 1 base and 0 bases respectively, with 7 bases between them. The CDR3 extends over 14 amino acids. Germline V gives CDR1 SGHVS, CDR2 FQNEAQ. The CDR3 reads CASSLDTASYEQYF. DNA for the CDR3: TGTGCCAGCAGCTTAGATACAGCCTCCTACGAGCAGTACTTC.